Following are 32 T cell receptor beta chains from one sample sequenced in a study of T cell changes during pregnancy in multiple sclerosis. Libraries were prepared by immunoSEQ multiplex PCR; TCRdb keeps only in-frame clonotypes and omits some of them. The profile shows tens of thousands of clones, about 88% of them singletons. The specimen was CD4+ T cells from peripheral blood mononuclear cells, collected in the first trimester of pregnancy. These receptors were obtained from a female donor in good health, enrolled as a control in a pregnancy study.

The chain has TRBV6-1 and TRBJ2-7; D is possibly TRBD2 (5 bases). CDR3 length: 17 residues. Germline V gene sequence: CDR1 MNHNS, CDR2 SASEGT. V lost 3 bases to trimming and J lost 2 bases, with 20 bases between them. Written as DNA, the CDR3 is TGTGCCAGCAGTGAGAGGCCGGGGATTCGTTTGACCTACGAGCAGTACTTC. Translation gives CASSERPGIRLTYEQYF.

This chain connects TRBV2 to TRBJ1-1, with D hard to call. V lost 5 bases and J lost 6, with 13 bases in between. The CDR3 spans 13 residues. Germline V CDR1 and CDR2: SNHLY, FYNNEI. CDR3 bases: TGTGCCAGCAGTTCAGACGCCGGGGCTGAAGCTTTCTTT. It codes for CASSSDAGAEAFF. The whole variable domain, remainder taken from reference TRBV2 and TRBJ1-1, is EPEVTQTPSHQVTQMGQEVILRCVPISNHLYFYWYRQILGQKVEFLVSFYNNEISEKSEIFDDQFSVERPDGSNFTLKIRSTKLEDSAMYFCASSSDAGAEAFFGQGTRLTVV.

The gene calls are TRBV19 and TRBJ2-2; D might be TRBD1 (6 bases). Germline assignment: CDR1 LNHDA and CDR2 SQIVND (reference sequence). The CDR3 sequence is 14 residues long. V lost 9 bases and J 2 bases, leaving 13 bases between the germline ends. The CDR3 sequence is CASHSRGNTGELFF. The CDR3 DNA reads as TGTGCCAGCCATTCCAGGGGAAACACCGGGGAGCTGTTTTTT.

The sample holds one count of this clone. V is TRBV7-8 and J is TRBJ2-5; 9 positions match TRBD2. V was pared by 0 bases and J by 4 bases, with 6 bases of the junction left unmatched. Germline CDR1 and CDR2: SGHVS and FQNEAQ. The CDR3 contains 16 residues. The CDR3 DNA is TGTGCCAGCAGCTTAGCGGCGGGGGGGCCGAGAGAGACCCAGTACTTC. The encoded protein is CASSLAAGGPRETQYF.

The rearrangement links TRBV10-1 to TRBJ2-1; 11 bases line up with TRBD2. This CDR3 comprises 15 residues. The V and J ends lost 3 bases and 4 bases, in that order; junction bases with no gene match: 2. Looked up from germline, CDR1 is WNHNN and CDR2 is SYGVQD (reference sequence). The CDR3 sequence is CASSDTSGGYNEQFF. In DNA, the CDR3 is TGCGCCAGCAGTGATACTAGCGGGGGATACAATGAGCAGTTCTTC.

CDR3 nucleotides: TGTGCCCGCCAAGCAGCCGGGGCGAACACCGGGGAGCTGTTTTTT. Residues: CARQAAGANTGELFF. This chain joins TRBV14 and TRBJ2-2, with a tentative D call TRBD2 (5 bases). The germline V and J ends were trimmed by 11 bases and 0 bases, with 16 bases remaining between them. The germline CDR1 and CDR2 sequences are SGHDN and FVKESK. This CDR3 region has 15 residues.

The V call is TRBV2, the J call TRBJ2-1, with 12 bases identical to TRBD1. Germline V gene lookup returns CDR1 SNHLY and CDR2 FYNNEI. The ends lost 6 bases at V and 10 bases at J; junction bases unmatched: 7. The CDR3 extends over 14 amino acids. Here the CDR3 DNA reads TGTGCCAGCAGGGGCCGGGACAGGGGGCGGGAGCAGTTCTTC. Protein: CASRGRDRGREQFF.

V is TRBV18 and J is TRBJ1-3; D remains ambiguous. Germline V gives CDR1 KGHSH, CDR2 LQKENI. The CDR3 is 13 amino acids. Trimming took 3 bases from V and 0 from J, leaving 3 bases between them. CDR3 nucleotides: TGTGCCAGCTCACCCTTCTCTGGAAACACCATATATTTT. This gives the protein CASSPFSGNTIYF.

In DNA form, the CDR3 reads TGTGCCAGCGGTTCACATTCTCCAGGGCTGAATTCACCCCTCCACTTT. Translating gives CASGSHSPGLNSPLHF. The chain uses TRBV6-5 and TRBJ1-6; D is perhaps TRBD1 (5 bases). This CDR3 region has 16 residues. V was cut by 8 bases and J by 7 bases, with 21 bases left in between. Per germline, CDR1 MNHEY and CDR2 SVGAGI.

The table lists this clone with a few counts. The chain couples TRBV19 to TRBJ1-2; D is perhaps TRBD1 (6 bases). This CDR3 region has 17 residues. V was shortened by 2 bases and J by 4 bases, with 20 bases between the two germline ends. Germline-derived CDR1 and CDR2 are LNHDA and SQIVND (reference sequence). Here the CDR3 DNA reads TGTGCCAGTAGTATATCAGGCGCAAGACCGACAGGCTATGGCTACACCTTC. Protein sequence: CASSISGARPTGYGYTF. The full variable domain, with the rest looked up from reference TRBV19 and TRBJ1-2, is DGGITQSPKYLFRKEGQNVTLSCEQNLNHDAMYWYRQDPGQGLRLIYYSQIVNDFQKGDIAEGYSVSREKKESFPLTVTSAQKNPTAFYLCASSISGARPTGYGYTFGSGTRLTVV.

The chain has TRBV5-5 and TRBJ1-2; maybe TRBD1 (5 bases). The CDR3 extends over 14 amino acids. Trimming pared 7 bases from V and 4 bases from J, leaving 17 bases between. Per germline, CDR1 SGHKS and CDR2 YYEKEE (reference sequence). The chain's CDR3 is CASSPWGSFYGYTF. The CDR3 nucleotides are TGTGCCAGCTCCCCCTGGGGCAGCTTCTATGGCTACACCTTC.

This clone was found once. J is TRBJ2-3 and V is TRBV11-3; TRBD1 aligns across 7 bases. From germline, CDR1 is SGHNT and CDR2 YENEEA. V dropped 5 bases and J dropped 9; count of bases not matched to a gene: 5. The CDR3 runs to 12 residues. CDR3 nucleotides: TGTGCCAGCAGCCAACCACAGGGGACGCAGTATTTT. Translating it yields CASSQPQGTQYF.

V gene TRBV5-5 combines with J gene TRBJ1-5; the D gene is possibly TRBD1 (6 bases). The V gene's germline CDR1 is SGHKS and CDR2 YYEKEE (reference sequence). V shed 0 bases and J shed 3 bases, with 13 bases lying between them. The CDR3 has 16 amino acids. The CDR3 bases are TGTGCCAGCAGCTTGGGGTCGGGACAATTCAATCAGCCCCAGCATTTT. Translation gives CASSLGSGQFNQPQHF.

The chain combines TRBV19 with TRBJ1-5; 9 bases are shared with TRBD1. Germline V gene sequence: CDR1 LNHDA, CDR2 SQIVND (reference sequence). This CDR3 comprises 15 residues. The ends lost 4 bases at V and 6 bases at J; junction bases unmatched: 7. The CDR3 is CASSTGTGSGQPQHF. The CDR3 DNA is TGTGCCAGTAGTACCGGGACAGGGTCGGGTCAGCCCCAGCATTTT.

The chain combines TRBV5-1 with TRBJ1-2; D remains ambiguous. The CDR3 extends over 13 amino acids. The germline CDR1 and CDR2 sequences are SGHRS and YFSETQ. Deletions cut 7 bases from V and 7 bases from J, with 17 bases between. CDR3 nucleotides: TGCGCCAGCTCCCCCCCCATCGCCGGTGGCTACACCTTC. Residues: CASSPPIAGGYTF. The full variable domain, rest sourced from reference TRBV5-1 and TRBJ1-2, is KAGVTQTPRYLIKTRGQQVTLSCSPISGHRSVSWYQQTPGQGLQFLFEYFSETQRNKGNFPGRFSGRQFSNSRSEMNVSTLELGDSALYLCASSPPIAGGYTFGSGTRLTVV.

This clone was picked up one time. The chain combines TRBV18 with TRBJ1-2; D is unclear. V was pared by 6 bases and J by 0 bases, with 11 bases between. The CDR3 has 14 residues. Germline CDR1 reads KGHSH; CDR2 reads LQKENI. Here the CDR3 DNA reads TGTGCCAGCTCCCCAGGCCCCGCTAACTATGGCTACACCTTC. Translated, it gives CASSPGPANYGYTF. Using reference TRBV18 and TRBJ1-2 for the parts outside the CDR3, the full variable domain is NAGVMQNPRHLVRRRGQEARLRCSPMKGHSHVYWYRQLPEEGLKFMVYLQKENIIDESGMPKERFSAEFPKEGPSILRIQQVVRGDSAAYFCASSPGPANYGYTFGSGTRLTVV.

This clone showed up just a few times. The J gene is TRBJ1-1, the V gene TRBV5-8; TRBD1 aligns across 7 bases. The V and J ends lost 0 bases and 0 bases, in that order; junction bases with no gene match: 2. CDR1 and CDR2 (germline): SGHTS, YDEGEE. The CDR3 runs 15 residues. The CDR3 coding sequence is TGTGCCAGCAGCTTGGGTGGGACAGTGAACACTGAAGCTTTCTTT. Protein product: CASSLGGTVNTEAFF.

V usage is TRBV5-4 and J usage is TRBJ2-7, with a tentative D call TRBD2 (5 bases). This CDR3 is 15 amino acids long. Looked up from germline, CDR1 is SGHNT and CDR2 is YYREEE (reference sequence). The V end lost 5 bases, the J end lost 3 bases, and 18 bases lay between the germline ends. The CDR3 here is CASRSGLGPGYEQYF. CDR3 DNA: TGTGCCAGCAGGTCGGGGTTAGGGCCGGGCTACGAGCAGTACTTC.

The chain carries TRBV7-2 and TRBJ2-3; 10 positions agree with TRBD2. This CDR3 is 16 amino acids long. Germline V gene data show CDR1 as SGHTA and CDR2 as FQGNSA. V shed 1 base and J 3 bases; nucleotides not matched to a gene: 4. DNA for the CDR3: TGTGCCAGCAGCTTAGTCCTAGCGGGGGTGACAGATACGCAGTATTTT. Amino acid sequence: CASSLVLAGVTDTQYF.

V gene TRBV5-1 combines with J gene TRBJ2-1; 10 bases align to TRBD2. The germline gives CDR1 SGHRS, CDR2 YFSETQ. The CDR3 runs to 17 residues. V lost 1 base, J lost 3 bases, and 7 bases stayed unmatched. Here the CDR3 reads CASSLSELAGNYNEQFF. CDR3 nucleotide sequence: TGCGCCAGCAGCTTGAGCGAACTAGCGGGGAACTACAATGAGCAGTTCTTC.

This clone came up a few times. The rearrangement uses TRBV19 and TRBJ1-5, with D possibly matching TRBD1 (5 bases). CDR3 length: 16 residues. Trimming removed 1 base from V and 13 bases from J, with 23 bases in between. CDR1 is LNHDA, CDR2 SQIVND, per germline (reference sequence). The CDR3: CASSIVHRPQGSSQHF. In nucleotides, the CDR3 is TGTGCCAGTAGTATAGTGCACCGTCCGCAGGGCTCCTCTCAGCATTTT.

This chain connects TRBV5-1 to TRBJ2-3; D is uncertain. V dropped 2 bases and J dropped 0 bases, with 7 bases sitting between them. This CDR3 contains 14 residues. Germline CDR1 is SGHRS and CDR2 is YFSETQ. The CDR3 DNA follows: TGCGCCAGCAGCTTTGGCCAGAGCACAGATACGCAGTATTTT. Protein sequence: CASSFGQSTDTQYF. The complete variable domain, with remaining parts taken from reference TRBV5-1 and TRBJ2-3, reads KAGVTQTPRYLIKTRGQQVTLSCSPISGHRSVSWYQQTPGQGLQFLFEYFSETQRNKGNFPGRFSGRQFSNSRSEMNVSTLELGDSALYLCASSFGQSTDTQYFGPGTRLTVL.

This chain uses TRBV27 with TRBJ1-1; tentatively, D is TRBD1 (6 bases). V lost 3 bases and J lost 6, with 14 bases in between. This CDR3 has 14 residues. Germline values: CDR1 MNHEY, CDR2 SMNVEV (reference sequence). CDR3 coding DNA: TGTGCCAGCAGTTTTGACCCCAAGGGGGCTGAAGCTTTCTTT. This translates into CASSFDPKGAEAFF.

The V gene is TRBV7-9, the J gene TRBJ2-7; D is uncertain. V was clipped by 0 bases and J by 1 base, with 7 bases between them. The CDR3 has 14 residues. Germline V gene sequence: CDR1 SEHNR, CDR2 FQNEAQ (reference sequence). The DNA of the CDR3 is TGTGCCAGCAGCTTAGCGACACGATCCTACGAGCAGTACTTC. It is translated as CASSLATRSYEQYF. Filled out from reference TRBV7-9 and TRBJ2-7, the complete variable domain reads DTGVSQNPRHKITKRGQNVTFRCDPISEHNRLYWYRQTLGQGPEFLTYFQNEAQLEKSRLLSDRFSAERPKGSFSTLEIQRTEQGDSAMYLCASSLATRSYEQYFGPGTRLTVT.

CDR3 DNA sequence: TGTGCCAGCAGTATAAATTACTACGAGCAGTACTTC. It codes for CASSINYYEQYF. The chain employs TRBV6-1 and TRBJ2-7; no reliable D call. Germline V gene sequence: CDR1 MNHNS, CDR2 SASEGT. This CDR3 has 12 amino acids. The V gene lost 5 bases and the J gene lost 3 bases, with 8 bases spanning the gap.

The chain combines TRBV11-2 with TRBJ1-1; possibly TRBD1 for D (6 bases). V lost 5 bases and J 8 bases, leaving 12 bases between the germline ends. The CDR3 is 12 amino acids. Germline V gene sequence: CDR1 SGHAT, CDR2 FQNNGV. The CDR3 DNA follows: TGTGCCAGCAGCCTACCCGGGACAGAAGCTTTCTTT. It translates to CASSLPGTEAFF. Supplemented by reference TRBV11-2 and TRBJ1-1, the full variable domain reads EAGVAQSPRYKIIEKRQSVAFWCNPISGHATLYWYQQILGQGPKLLIQFQNNGVVDDSQLPKDRFSAERLKGVDSTLKIQPAKLEDSAVYLCASSLPGTEAFFGQGTRLTVV.

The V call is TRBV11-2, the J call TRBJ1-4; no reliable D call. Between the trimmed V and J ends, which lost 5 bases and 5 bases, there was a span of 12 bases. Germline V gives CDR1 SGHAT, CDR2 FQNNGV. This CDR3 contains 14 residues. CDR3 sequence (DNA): TGTGCCAGCAGCCACTCAACTAGGAATGAAAAACTGTTTTTT. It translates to CASSHSTRNEKLFF.

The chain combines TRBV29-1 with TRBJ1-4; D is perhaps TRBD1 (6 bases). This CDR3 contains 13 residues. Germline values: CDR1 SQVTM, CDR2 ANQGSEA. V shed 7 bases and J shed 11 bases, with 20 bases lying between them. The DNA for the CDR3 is TGCAGCGCCAGAACAGGGTTTTTCGACAAACTGTTTTTT. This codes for CSARTGFFDKLFF. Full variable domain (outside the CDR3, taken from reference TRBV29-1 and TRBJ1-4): SAVISQKPSRDICQRGTSLTIQCQVDSQVTMMFWYRQQPGQSLTLIATANQGSEATYESGFVIDKFPISRPNLTFSTLTVSNMSPEDSSIYLCSARTGFFDKLFFGSGTQLSVL.

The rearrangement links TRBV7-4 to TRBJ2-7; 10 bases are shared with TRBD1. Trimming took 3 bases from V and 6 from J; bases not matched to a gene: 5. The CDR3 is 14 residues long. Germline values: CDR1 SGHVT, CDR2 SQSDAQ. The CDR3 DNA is TGTGCCAGCAGCTTCGGGACAGGGGTGGCCGAGCAGTACTTC. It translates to CASSFGTGVAEQYF.

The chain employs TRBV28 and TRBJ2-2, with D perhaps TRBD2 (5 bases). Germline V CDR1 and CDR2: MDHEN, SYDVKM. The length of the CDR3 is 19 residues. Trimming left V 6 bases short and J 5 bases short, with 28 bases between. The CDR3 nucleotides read TGTGCCAGCAGGTTACGCCCTTGGAGGTTAACTCAGAAAACCGGGGAGCTGTTTTTT. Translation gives CASRLRPWRLTQKTGELFF.

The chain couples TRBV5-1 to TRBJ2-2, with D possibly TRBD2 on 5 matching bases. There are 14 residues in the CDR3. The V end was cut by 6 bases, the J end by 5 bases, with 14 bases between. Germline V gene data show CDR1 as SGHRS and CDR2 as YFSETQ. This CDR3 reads CASTLLVGTGELFF. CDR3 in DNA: TGCGCCAGCACCTTACTAGTCGGAACCGGGGAGCTGTTTTTT.

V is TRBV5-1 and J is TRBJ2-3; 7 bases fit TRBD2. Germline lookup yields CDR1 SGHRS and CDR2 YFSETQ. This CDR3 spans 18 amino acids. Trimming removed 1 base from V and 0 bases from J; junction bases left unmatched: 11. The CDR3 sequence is CASSLSLGLADSTDTQYF. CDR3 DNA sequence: TGCGCCAGCAGCTTGAGCTTAGGGCTAGCGGACAGCACAGATACGCAGTATTTT.